This TCR beta chain appears in the sequencing data of a study of cytomegalovirus exposure and HLA in healthy donors. Study-level background: Approximately 85 million unique TCRs from HLA-typed donors were held in an early data release.

As concerns this clone: Antigen unknown.

The CDR3 consists of 15 residues. Germline trimming cut 5 bases from V and 7 bases from J; bases unmatched to any gene: 10. Germline V gene lookup returns CDR1 SGHTA and CDR2 FQGNSA. PCR amplification relied on 60 Vbeta primers (plus 13 Jbeta primers). The table came from immunoSEQ multiplex PCR; TCRdb's copy has only in-frame clones and leaves some out. Of a few hundred thousand clones listed, 80% to 95% were seen once; the top ten hold around 1.7%. Study-level points and caveats: Many donors carried some public TCRs, although rarity characterized most TCR sequences.

The TCR was taken from a girl between 2 and 10 years old in good health and CMV-seronegative. The chain joins TRBV7-2 to TRBJ2-3, with 9 positions matching TRBD2. The sequenced sample consisted of PBMCs. CDR3 loop: CASSRAGSGSYTQYF. The CDR3 DNA sequence: TGTGCCAGCAGCCGTGCGGGTAGCGGGAGTTATACGCAGTATTTT.